The source of this T cell receptor beta chain is a study of blood T cell repertoires in COVID-19. Study summary: From the United States, Italy and Spain came samples of acute and convalescent COVID-19.

Measured with immunoSEQ multiplex PCR; TCRdb has only the in-frame clones, and not every one. The sample includes about 25,000 clones, approximately 84% of them seen just once. The source is a woman older than 75 with acute or convalescent COVID-19. What was sequenced was peripheral blood.

The CDR3 sequence is CASSLGMGYTF. CDR3 nucleotides: TGTGCCAGCAGCTTAGGTATGGGCTACACCTTC. This sequence joins TRBV7-2 and TRBJ1-2, with unresolved D. Germline CDR1 reads SGHTA; CDR2 reads FQGNSA. Trimming took 1 base from V and 8 from J, leaving 5 bases between them. This CDR3 region has 11 residues.